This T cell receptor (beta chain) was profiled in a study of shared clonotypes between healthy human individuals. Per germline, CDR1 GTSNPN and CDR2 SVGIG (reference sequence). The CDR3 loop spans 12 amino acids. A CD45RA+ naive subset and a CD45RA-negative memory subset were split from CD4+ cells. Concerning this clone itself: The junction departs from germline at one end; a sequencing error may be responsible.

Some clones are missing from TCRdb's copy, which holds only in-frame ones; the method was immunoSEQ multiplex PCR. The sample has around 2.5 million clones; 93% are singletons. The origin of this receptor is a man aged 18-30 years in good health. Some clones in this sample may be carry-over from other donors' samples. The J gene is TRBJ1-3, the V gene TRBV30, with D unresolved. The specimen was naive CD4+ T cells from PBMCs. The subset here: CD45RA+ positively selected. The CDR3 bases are TGCGGCGCACGCACCTCTGGAAACACCATATATTTT. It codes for CGARTSGNTIYF.